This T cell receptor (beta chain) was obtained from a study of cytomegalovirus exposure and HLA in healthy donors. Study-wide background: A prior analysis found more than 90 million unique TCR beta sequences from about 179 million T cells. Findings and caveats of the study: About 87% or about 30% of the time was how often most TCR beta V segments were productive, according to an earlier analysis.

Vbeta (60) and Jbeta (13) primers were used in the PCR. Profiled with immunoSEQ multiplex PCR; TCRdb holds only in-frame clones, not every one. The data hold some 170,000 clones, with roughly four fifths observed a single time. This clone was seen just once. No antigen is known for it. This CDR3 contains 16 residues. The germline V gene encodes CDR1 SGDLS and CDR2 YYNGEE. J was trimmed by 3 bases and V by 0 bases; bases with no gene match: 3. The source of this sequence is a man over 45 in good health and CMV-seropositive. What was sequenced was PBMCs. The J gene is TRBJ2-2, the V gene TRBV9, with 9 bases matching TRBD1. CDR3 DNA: TGTGCCAGCAGCGTAGCCGGGACAGGGTACACCGGGGAGCTGTTTTTT. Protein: CASSVAGTGYTGELFF.